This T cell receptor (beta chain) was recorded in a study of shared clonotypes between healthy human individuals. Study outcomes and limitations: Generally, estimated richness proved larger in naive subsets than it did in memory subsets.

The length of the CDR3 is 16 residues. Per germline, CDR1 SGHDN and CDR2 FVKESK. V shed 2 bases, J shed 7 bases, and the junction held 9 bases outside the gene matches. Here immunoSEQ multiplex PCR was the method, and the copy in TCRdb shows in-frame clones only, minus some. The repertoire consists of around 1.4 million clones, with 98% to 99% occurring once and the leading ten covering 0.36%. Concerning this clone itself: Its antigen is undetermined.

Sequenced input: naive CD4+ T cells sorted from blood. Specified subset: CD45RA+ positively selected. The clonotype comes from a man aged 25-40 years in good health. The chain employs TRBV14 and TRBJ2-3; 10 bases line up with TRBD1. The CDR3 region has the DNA TGTGCCAGCAGCCAAAGGACAGGGGGGAAACAGAATACGCAGTATTTT. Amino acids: CASSQRTGGKQNTQYF. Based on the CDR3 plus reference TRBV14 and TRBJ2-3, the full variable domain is EAGVTQFPSHSVIEKGQTVTLRCDPISGHDNLYWYRRVMGKEIKFLLHFVKESKQDESGMPNNRFLAERTGGTYSTLKVQPAELEDSGVYFCASSQRTGGKQNTQYFGPGTRLTVL.